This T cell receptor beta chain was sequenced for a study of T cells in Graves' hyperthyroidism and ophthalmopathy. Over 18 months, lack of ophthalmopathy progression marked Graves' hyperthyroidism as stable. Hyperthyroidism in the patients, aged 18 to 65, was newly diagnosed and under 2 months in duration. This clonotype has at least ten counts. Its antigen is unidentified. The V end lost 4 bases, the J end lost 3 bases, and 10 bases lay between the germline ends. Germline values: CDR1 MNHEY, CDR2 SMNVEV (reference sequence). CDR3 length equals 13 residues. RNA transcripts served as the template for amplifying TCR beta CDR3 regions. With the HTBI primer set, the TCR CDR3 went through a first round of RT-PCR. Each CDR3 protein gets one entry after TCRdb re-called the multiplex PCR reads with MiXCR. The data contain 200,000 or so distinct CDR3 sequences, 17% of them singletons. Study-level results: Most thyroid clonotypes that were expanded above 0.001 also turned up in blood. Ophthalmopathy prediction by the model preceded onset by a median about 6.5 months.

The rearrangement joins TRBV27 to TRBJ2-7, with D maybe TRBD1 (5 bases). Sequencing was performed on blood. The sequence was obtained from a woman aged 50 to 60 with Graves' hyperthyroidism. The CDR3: CASSSGHFYEQYF. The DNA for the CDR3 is TGTGCCAGCAGTTCCGGACACTTCTACGAGCAGTACTTC.